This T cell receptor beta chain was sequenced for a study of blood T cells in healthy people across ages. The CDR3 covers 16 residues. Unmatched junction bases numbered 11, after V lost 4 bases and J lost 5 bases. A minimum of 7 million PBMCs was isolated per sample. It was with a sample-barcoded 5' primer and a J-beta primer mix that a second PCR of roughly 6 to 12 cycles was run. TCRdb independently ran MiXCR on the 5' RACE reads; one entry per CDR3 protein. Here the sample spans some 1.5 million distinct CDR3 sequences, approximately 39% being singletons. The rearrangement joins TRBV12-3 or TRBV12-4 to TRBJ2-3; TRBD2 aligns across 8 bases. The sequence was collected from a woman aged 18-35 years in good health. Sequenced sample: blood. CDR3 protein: CASSSPQLAAIDTQYF. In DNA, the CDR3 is TGTGCCAGCAGTTCCCCCCAACTAGCGGCCATAGATACGCAGTATTTT.